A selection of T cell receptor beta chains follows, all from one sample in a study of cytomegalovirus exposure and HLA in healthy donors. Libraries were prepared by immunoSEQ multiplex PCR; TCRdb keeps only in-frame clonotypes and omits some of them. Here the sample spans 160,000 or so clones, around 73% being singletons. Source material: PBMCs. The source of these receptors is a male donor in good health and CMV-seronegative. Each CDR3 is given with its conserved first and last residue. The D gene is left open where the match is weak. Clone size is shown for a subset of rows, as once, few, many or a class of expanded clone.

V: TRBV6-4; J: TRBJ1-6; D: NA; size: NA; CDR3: CASSVPRVYNSPLHF; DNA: TGTGCCAGCAGTGTCCCCCGGGTTTATAATTCACCCCTCCACTTT
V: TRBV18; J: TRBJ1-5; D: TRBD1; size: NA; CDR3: CASSRDRESNQPQHF; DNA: TGTGCCAGCTCGCGGGACAGGGAATCCAATCAGCCCCAGCATTTT
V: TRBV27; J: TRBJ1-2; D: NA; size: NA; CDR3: CASSLGGAVGYTF; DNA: TGTGCCAGCAGCCTCGGAGGGGCAGTTGGCTACACCTTC
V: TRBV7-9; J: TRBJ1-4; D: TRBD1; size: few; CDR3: CASSFPGTGREKLFF; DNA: TGTGCCAGCAGCTTTCCCGGGACAGGTCGTGAAAAACTGTTTTTT
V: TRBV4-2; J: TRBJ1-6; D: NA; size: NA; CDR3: CASSQGNRLGANSPLHF; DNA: TGTGCCAGCAGCCAAGGCAACAGGTTAGGGGCTAATTCACCCCTCCACTTT
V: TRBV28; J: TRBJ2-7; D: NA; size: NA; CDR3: CASSLAGFHGYEQYF; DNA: TGTGCCAGCAGTTTAGCGGGATTTCATGGGTACGAGCAGTACTTC
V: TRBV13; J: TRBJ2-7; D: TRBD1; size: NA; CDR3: CASSIRGQGSSYEQYF; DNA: TGTGCCAGCAGCATAAGAGGACAGGGCAGCTCCTACGAGCAGTACTTC
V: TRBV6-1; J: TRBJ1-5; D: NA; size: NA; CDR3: CASSLLGGSNQPQHF; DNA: TGTGCCAGCAGTCTCCTCGGGGGTAGCAATCAGCCCCAGCATTTT
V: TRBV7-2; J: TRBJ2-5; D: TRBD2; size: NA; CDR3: CASSSLSGGGLTQYF; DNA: TGTGCCAGCAGCTCTTTGTCCGGGGGGGGGTTGACCCAGTACTTC
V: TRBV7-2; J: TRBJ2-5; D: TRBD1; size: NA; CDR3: CASSFTGGELETQYF; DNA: TGTGCCAGCAGCTTCACAGGGGGCGAGTTGGAGACCCAGTACTTC
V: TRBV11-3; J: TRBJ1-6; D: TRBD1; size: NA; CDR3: CASSRNTGTGDSPLHF; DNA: TGTGCCAGCAGCCGCAACACCGGGACAGGGGATTCACCCCTCCACTTT
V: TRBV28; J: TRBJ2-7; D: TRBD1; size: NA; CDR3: CASSSWTGVYEQYF; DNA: TGTGCCAGCAGTTCGTGGACAGGGGTGTACGAGCAGTACTTC
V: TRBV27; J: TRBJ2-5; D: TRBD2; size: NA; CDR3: CASSPGLAGGETQYF; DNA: TGTGCCAGCAGTCCCGGACTAGCGGGAGGAGAGACCCAGTACTTC
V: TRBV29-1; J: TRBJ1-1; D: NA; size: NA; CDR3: CSTKGRMNTEAFF; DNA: TGCAGCACAAAGGGGCGGATGAACACTGAAGCTTTCTTT
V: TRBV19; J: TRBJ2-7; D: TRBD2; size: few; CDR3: CATSPSGSYYEQYF; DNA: TGTGCCACGTCCCCTAGCGGGAGTTACTACGAGCAGTACTTC
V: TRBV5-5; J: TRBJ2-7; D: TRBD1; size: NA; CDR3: CASSDRGFAYEQYF; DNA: TGTGCCAGCAGCGACAGGGGGTTTGCCTACGAGCAGTACTTC
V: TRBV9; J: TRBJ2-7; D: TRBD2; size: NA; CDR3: CASSPGISGRVYEQYF; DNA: TGTGCCAGCAGCCCAGGAATTAGCGGGAGGGTTTACGAGCAGTACTTC
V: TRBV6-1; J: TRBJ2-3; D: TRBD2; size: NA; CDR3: CASIGGRRTDTQYF; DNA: TGTGCCAGCATAGGCGGGAGACGGACAGATACGCAGTATTTT
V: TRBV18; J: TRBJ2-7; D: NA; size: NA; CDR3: CASSPTVYEQYF; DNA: TGTGCCAGCTCACCAACGGTCTACGAGCAGTACTTC
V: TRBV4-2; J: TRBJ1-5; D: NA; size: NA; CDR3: CASSRDRTVNQPQHF; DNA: TGTGCCAGCAGCCGAGATCGGACAGTAAATCAGCCCCAGCATTTT
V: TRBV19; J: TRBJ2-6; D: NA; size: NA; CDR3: CASSLGVSGANVLTF; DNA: TGTGCCAGTAGTCTCGGTGTCTCTGGGGCCAACGTCCTGACTTTC
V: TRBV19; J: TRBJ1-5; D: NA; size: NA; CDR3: CASSRGLSNQPQHF; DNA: TGTGCCAGTAGTAGGGGGCTCAGCAATCAGCCCCAGCATTTT
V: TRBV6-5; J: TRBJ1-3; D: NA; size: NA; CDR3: CASTPDRLTNTIYF; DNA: TGTGCCAGCACCCCGGACAGATTAACAAACACCATATATTTT
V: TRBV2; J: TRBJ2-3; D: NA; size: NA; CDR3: CASKGSGTDTQYF; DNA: TGTGCCAGCAAGGGGTCGGGCACAGATACGCAGTATTTT
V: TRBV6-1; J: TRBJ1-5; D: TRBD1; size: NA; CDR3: CASSVGQALYSNQPQHF; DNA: TGTGCCAGCAGTGTCGGACAGGCCCTTTATAGCAATCAGCCCCAGCATTTT
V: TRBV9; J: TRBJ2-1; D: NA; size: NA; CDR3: CASSVVGVLGGEQFF; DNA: TGTGCCAGCAGCGTAGTAGGGGTTCTCGGGGGTGAGCAGTTCTTC
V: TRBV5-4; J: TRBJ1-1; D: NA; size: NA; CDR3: CASSTARYTEAFF; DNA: TGTGCCAGCAGCACCGCCAGGTACACTGAAGCTTTCTTT
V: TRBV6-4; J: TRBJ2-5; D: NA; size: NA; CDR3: CASSAGQTQETQYF; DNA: TGTGCCAGCAGCGCAGGACAGACCCAAGAGACCCAGTACTTC
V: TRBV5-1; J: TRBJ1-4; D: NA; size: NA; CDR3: CASSPAGATNEKLFF; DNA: TGCGCCAGCAGCCCCGCAGGGGCGACTAATGAAAAACTGTTTTTT
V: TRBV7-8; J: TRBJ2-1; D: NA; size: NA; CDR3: CASSIRLNNEQFF; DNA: TGTGCCAGCAGCATTAGACTCAACAATGAGCAGTTCTTC
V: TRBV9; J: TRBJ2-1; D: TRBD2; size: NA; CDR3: CASSVAPGGPNEQFF; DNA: TGTGCCAGCAGCGTAGCGCCGGGGGGGCCAAATGAGCAGTTCTTC
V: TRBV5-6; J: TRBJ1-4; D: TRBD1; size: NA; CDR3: CASSADRGRDEKLFF; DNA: TGTGCCAGCAGCGCAGACAGGGGCCGGGATGAAAAACTGTTTTTT
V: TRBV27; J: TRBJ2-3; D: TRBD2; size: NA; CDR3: CASRGTSTDAQYF; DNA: TGTGCCAGCCGTGGGACTAGCACAGATGCGCAGTATTTT
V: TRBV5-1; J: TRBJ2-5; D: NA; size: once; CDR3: CASSLGAQSRAGETQYF; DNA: TGCGCCAGCAGCTTGGGCGCCCAGAGCAGGGCAGGCGAGACCCAGTACTTC
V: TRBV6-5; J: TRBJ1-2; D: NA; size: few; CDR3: CASSYSGAGNYGYTF; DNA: TGTGCCAGCAGTTACTCGGGGGCGGGTAACTATGGCTACACCTTC
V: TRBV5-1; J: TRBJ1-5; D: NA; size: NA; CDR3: CASSLDGQSYQPQHF; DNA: TGCGCCAGCAGCTTGGATGGACAGTCGTATCAGCCCCAGCATTTT
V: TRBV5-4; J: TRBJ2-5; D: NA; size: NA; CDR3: CASSTQETQYF; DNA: TGTGCCAGCAGCACACAAGAGACCCAGTACTTC
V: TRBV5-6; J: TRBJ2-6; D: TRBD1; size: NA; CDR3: CASSKTGGSGANVLTF; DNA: TGTGCCAGCAGCAAGACAGGGGGCTCTGGGGCCAACGTCCTGACTTTC
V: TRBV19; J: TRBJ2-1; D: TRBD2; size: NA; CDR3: CASSGSRAGGHVDEQFF; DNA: TGTGCCAGCAGTGGCTCCAGGGCGGGAGGCCATGTCGATGAGCAGTTCTTC
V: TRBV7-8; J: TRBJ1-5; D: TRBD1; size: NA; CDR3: CASSPGQYNQPQHF; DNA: TGTGCCAGCAGCCCGGGACAGTACAATCAGCCCCAGCATTTT
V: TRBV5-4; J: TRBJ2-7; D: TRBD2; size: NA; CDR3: CASSFRGLADSYEQYF; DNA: TGTGCCAGCAGCTTTAGGGGACTAGCGGACTCCTACGAGCAGTACTTC
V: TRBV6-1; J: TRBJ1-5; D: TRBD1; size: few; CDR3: CASRQGASNQPQHF; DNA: TGTGCCAGCAGGCAGGGGGCTAGCAATCAGCCCCAGCATTTT
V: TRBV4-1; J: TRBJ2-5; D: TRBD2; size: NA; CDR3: CASSQDRGGGTKETQYF; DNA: TGCGCCAGCAGCCAAGATCGTGGCGGGGGGACCAAAGAGACCCAGTACTTC
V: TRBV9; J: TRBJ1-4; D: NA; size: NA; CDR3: CANSAGPTTNEKLFF; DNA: TGTGCCAACAGCGCCGGTCCAACAACTAATGAAAAACTGTTTTTT
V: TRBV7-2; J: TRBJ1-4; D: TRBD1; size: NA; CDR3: CASSLDRGATNEKLFF; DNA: TGTGCCAGCAGCTTAGACAGGGGAGCCACTAATGAAAAACTGTTTTTT
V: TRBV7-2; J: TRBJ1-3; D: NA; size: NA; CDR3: CASSLGGAGNTIYF; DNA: TGTGCCAGCAGCTTAGGGGGGGCTGGAAACACCATATATTTT
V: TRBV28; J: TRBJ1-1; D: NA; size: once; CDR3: CATSEQQEAFF; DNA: TGTGCCACCTCAGAACAGCAAGAAGCTTTCTTT
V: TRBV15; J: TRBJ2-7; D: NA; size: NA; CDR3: CATSRPGTNSYEQYF; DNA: TGTGCCACCAGCAGACCCGGGACAAATTCCTACGAGCAGTACTTC
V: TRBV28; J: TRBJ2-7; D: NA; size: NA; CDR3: CASSGGHDTYEQYF; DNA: TGTGCCAGCAGTGGGGGACACGACACCTACGAGCAGTACTTC
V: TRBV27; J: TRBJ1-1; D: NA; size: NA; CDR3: CASSLRGYGTEAFF; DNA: TGTGCCAGCAGTTTAAGGGGGTACGGGACTGAAGCTTTCTTT
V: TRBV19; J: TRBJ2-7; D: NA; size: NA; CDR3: CASSIESGTPHYEQYF; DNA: TGTGCCAGTAGTATAGAATCCGGGACACCCCACTACGAGCAGTACTTC
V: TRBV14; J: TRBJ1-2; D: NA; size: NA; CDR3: CASSQRSGYGYTF; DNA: TGTGCCAGCAGCCAACGGTCAGGCTATGGCTACACCTTC
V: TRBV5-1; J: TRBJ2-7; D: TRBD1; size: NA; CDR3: CASSVGISDRDRSYEQYF; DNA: TGCGCCAGCAGCGTAGGCATATCGGACAGGGATCGCTCCTACGAGCAGTACTTC
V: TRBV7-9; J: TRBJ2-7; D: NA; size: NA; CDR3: CASSPTTISYEQYF; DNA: TGTGCCAGCAGCCCCACTACAATCTCCTACGAGCAGTACTTC
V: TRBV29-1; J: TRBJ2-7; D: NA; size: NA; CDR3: CSVGVVAQGHEQYF; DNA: TGCAGCGTTGGAGTAGTCGCACAGGGCCACGAGCAGTACTTC